The T cell receptor beta chain described here comes from a study of T cell repertoires in cytomegalovirus infection (dated by TCRdb to about 2019). A note on the overall study: Alongside well-studied HLA-B-restricted epitopes, the peptide stimulations were aimed at recently identified HLA-C-restricted CMV epitopes, whose presentation resists viral immunomodulation. Donor HLA type was relevant to the analysis, as public TCR beta signatures indicated carriage of CMV infection together with the matching HLA type.

Sample treatment or condition, as interpreted from the label and publication: in vitro stimulation with specific CMV peptide epitopes to enrich CMV-specific T cells. Relative to germline, V is 6 bases shorter and J is 0 bases shorter, with 12 bases between their ends. The CDR3 runs 14 residues from the cysteine to the phenylalanine. The DNA shown is the 42-base CDR3, in frame from base 1. The germline V gene (reference sequence) yields DFQATT for CDR1 and SNEGSKA for CDR2. Sequencing was carried out with an Illumina HiSeq 1500. The raw public data were reprocessed by TCRdb itself: fastp quality trimming at Q25, MiXCR clonotype calling, in-frame beta chains only. Identical CDR3 proteins give one entry, which carries the most common genes and DNA. This sample gives about 700,000 distinct CDR3 sequences in total; around 32% of them show up just once. Over 15% of the sample is held by the ten biggest clonotypes.

Points the paper makes about the study in general: The ex vivo response was dominated by HLA-C-restricted CMV-specific TCR beta clonotypes, which also provided the single most frequent clonotype in two of eight donors. Cumulative frequency of public TCR beta family members discriminated carriers of CMV infection plus the relevant HLA type in this cohort and an independent 352-donor cohort.

Remarks on this clonotype: This receptor's antigen is unknown. No clone much larger than this one lies a single base away; base qualities are absent.

This material consisted of cultured PBMCs, taken from culture after CMV antigen stimulation. The clonotype was recovered from a human donor in good health (CMV status not recorded). Some clones in this sample may be carry-over from other donors' samples. The chain joins TRBV20-1 to TRBJ1-5; the D gene identity is not certain. The base sequence is TGCAGTGCCGCTTCCAGGTATAGCAATCAGCCCCAGCATTTT. It is translated as CSAASRYSNQPQHF.